Presented here are 17 T cell receptor beta chains from one specimen sequenced in a study of spatial heterogeneity in lung cancer. The time point was: blood at routine non-recurrence follow-up after resection. TCRdb reanalysed the 5' RACE reads using MiXCR and keeps one entry per CDR3 protein. The sample yields more than 75,000 distinct CDR3 sequences, roughly 21% seen once. The sample was PBMCs, taken at follow-up. Every receptor here comes from a male donor with early-stage non-small cell lung cancer.

This chain connects TRBV12-3 or TRBV12-4 to TRBJ2-2, with 9 bases lining up with TRBD1. With 7 bases clipped from V and 7 bases from J, the junction kept 10 bases outside the gene matches. The CDR3 is 15 residues long. The CDR3 region is CASTRGDRVFGELFF. CDR3 in DNA: TGTGCCAGCACTCGAGGGGACAGGGTGTTCGGGGAGCTGTTTTTT.

This clonotype was recorded at least ten times. The chain is built from TRBV5-1 and TRBJ2-3, with no clear D. Trimming stripped 0 bases from V and 2 bases from J, with 16 bases between. The CDR3 loop spans 17 amino acids. Germline V gene data show CDR1 as SGHRS and CDR2 as YFSETQ. The CDR3 is CASSLDWAGSYTDTQYF. The CDR3 nucleotides are TGCGCCAGCAGCTTGGATTGGGCAGGATCCTACACAGATACGCAGTATTTT. Using reference TRBV5-1 and TRBJ2-3 for the parts outside the CDR3, the full variable domain is KAGVTQTPRYLIKTRGQQVTLSCSPISGHRSVSWYQQTPGQGLQFLFEYFSETQRNKGNFPGRFSGRQFSNSRSEMNVSTLELGDSALYLCASSLDWAGSYTDTQYFGPGTRLTVL.

This chain joins TRBV12-3 or TRBV12-4 and TRBJ1-5; TRBD1 agrees at 9 bases. V was clipped by 4 bases and J by 10 bases; unmatched bases: 8. The CDR3 consists of 14 residues. The DNA of the CDR3 is TGTGCCAGCAGTTCCGGGGACAGGGTGTCTCCCCAGCATTTT. Translation: CASSSGDRVSPQHF.

This clonotype was picked up a small number of times. The chain is built from TRBV27 and TRBJ2-3; possible D gene TRBD2, 7 bases. V lost 4 bases, J lost 2 bases, and 19 bases lay in between. Germline V lookup: CDR1 MNHEY, CDR2 SMNVEV (reference sequence). The CDR3 spans 17 residues. Here the CDR3 reads CASSSRGSGVDTDTQYF. The CDR3 bases are TGTGCCAGCAGTTCAAGGGGGAGCGGGGTCGACACAGATACGCAGTATTTT.

The table lists this clonotype with many counts. The rearrangement joins TRBV7-2 to TRBJ2-5; no firm D call. Germline lookup yields CDR1 SGHTA and CDR2 FQGNSA. This CDR3 is 14 amino acids long. V was pared by 5 bases and J by 1 base, with 11 bases between. CDR3: CASSARHIQETQYF. CDR3 bases: TGTGCCAGCAGCGCCCGACACATCCAAGAGACCCAGTACTTC.

The table lists this clonotype with a count of one. One base away lies a much larger clone, so this may be a sequencing read error. The chain has TRBV19 and TRBJ1-1; no firm D call. Germline V gene sequence: CDR1 LNHDA, CDR2 SQIVND (reference sequence). This CDR3 comprises 15 residues. The V end was cut by 9 bases, the J end by 6 bases, with 23 bases between. Written as DNA, the CDR3 is TGTGCCAGAGAAGCTCACCGGCCCAGGACCCCTGAAGCTTTCTTT. As protein: CAREAHRPRTPEAFF.

In its sample, this clonotype was seen many times. The chain carries TRBV2 and TRBJ1-2; the D is unclear. V shed 1 base and J shed 8 bases, with 14 bases lying between them. The CDR3 extends over 14 amino acids. Germline V gene lookup returns CDR1 SNHLY and CDR2 FYNNEI. The CDR3 reads CASSEGPPSTGYTF. Written as DNA, the CDR3 is TGTGCCAGCAGTGAAGGGCCCCCTAGCACCGGCTACACCTTC.

CDR3 loop: CASSPPAGYGYTF. The CDR3 region has the DNA TGTGCCAGCTCACCCCCTGCCGGGTATGGCTACACCTTC. V and J are TRBV18 and TRBJ1-2; D uncertain. This CDR3 is 13 amino acids long. Per germline, CDR1 KGHSH and CDR2 LQKENI. Trimming shortened V by 3 bases and J by 5 bases, and 10 bases separated the two germline ends.

At least ten counts were recorded for this clonotype. The chain couples TRBV3-1 to TRBJ2-7; either TRBD1 or TRBD2 may fit D (5 bases each). The CDR3 runs to 15 residues. CDR1 and CDR2 (germline): LGHDT, YNNKEL (reference sequence). The V end lost 5 bases, the J end lost 1 base, and 15 bases lay between the germline ends. This chain's CDR3 is CASSKDRDGSYEQYF. CDR3 nucleotide sequence: TGTGCCAGCAGCAAGGACCGGGACGGATCCTACGAGCAGTACTTC.

The rearrangement joins TRBV5-1 to TRBJ2-7, with D perhaps TRBD1 (6 bases). This CDR3 has 14 residues. Germline values: CDR1 SGHRS, CDR2 YFSETQ. The V end was cut by 2 bases, the J end by 4 bases, with 13 bases between. In DNA, the CDR3 is TGCGCCAGCAGCTTACAGGGTAAGAGGTACGAGCAGTACTTC. This encodes CASSLQGKRYEQYF. The full variable domain, completed using reference TRBV5-1 and TRBJ2-7, is KAGVTQTPRYLIKTRGQQVTLSCSPISGHRSVSWYQQTPGQGLQFLFEYFSETQRNKGNFPGRFSGRQFSNSRSEMNVSTLELGDSALYLCASSLQGKRYEQYFGPGTRLTVT.

In its sample, this clonotype was seen a few times. The chain links TRBV29-1 to TRBJ2-4; 7 bases map to TRBD1. Trimming at V came to 6 bases and at J to 11 bases, leaving 7 bases not matched to a gene. Per germline, CDR1 SQVTM and CDR2 ANQGSEA. The CDR3 extends over 11 amino acids. CDR3 in amino acids: CSVKDRDVQYF. CDR3 DNA: TGCAGCGTCAAAGACAGGGATGTTCAGTACTTC. The full variable domain, its missing parts supplied by reference TRBV29-1 and TRBJ2-4, is SAVISQKPSRDICQRGTSLTIQCQVDSQVTMMFWYRQQPGQSLTLIATANQGSEATYESGFVIDKFPISRPNLTFSTLTVSNMSPEDSSIYLCSVKDRDVQYFGAGTRLSVL.

This clonotype occurred a few times. The CDR3 DNA sequence: TGTGCCTGGAGTTCCCAAGTGGACACTGAAGCTTTCTTT. Translating it yields CAWSSQVDTEAFF. The chain uses TRBV30 and TRBJ1-1; D uncertain. Trimming removed 2 bases at V and 3 bases at J, with 10 bases between. This CDR3 contains 13 residues. CDR1 is GTSNPN and CDR2 is SVGIG in the germline V gene (reference sequence).

This clonotype showed up just a few times. V and J are TRBV7-2 and TRBJ1-2; TRBD1 might be the D (5 bases). Germline CDR1 SGHTA, CDR2 FQGNSA. Trimming pared 5 bases from V and 6 bases from J, leaving 13 bases between. The CDR3 consists of 13 residues. CDR3 sequence reads: CASSQGRVDGYTF. As DNA, the CDR3 is TGTGCCAGCAGCCAGGGCAGGGTCGATGGCTACACCTTC.

The J gene is TRBJ2-3, the V gene TRBV11-2; 13 bases fit TRBD2. Germline CDR1 and CDR2: SGHAT and FQNNGV. Trimming took 6 bases from V and 3 from J; bases not matched to a gene: 6. This CDR3 spans 16 amino acids. For the CDR3, the DNA is TGTGCCAGCAGATACGGACTAGCGGGAGTAACAGATACGCAGTATTTT. Amino acid sequence: CASRYGLAGVTDTQYF.

The chain employs TRBV20-1 and TRBJ1-3; maybe TRBD1 (6 bases). The ends were cut back, 1 base at V and 1 base at J, with 17 bases in the middle. This CDR3 comprises 17 residues. Germline V gene sequence: CDR1 DFQATT, CDR2 SNEGSKA (reference sequence). DNA of the CDR3: TGCAGTGCTAGAGGAGACCCCGCCGGGACATCTGGAAACACCATATATTTT. Residues: CSARGDPAGTSGNTIYF.

The chain couples TRBV20-1 to TRBJ2-1; 7 bases are shared with TRBD1. This CDR3 is 15 amino acids long. V lost 5 bases to trimming and J lost 6 bases; unmatched junction nucleotides: 13. Per the germline V gene, CDR1 is DFQATT and CDR2 is SNEGSKA (reference sequence). The CDR3 region is CSARHPGQTFNEQFF. CDR3 in DNA: TGCAGTGCTCGCCACCCGGGACAGACTTTCAATGAGCAGTTCTTC.

This chain links TRBV7-9 with TRBJ2-1; 7 bases are shared with TRBD2. The CDR3 length is 14 residues. V was pared by 5 bases and J by 0 bases, with 1 base of the junction left unmatched. Germline loops: CDR1 SEHNR, CDR2 FQNEAQ (reference sequence). CDR3 sequence: CASSPGGSYNEQFF. The CDR3 region has the DNA TGTGCCAGCAGCCCGGGAGGCTCCTACAATGAGCAGTTCTTC.